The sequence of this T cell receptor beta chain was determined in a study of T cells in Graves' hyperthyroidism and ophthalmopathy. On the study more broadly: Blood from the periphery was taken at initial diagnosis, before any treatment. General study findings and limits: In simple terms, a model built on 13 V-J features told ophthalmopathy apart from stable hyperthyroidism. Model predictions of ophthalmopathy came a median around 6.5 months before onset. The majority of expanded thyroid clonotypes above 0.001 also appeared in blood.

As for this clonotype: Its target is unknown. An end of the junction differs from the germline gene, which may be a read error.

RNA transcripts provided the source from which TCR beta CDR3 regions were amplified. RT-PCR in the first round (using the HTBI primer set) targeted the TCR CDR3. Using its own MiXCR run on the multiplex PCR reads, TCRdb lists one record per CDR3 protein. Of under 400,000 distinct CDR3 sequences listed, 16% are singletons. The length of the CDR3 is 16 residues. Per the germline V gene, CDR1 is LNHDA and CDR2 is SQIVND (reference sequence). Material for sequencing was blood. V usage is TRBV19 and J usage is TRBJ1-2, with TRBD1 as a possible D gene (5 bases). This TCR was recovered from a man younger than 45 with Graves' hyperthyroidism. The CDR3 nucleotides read TGTGCCAGTAGTATAGTTCCTAGGGGTACGGGCTATGGCTACGCCTTC. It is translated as CASSIVPRGTGYGYAF.